The T cell receptor (beta chain) under discussion was sequenced for a study of cytomegalovirus exposure and HLA in healthy donors. Of note for this clone: Its antigen is not known.

From germline, CDR1 is SGHAT and CDR2 FQDESV (reference sequence). The CDR3 runs to 14 residues. Trimming cost V 5 bases and J 2 bases; bases outside gene matches: 5. Overall study results and limits: The study labeled 150 or so TCR beta chains cytomegalovirus-associated. Reportedly, fewer N-insertions than the roughly 700-donor mean appeared in an Asian-associated ancestry cluster in a later analysis. Most of the TCR beta V segments (in an earlier analysis) were productive either about 87% or about 30% of the time. Using a false discovery rate of 0.05, a later analysis showed that approximately 18,000 TCR beta sequences were associated with HLA alleles.

PCR primers comprised 60 Vbeta and 13 Jbeta primers. Sequenced by immunoSEQ multiplex PCR; TCRdb stores in-frame clones only, minus some. In total, the table holds 65,000 to 85,000 clones. The J gene is TRBJ2-7, the V gene TRBV11-1; 8 bases align to TRBD2. The sample taken for sequencing was PBMCs. The sequence was collected from a female donor in good health and CMV-seropositive. CDR3 in amino acids: CASSPKAGAYEQYF. In DNA form, the CDR3 reads TGTGCCAGCAGCCCAAAAGCGGGAGCCTACGAGCAGTACTTC.